This T cell receptor (beta chain) was observed in a study of cytomegalovirus exposure and HLA in healthy donors. Study-wide context: The 95 to 150 validation repertoires were produced on the same platform as the 670 or so repertoires of the first cohort. This was reported in a later analysis. Study-level points and caveats: The listing of 150 to 200 TCR beta chains classed them as cytomegalovirus-associated.

The table came from immunoSEQ multiplex PCR; TCRdb's copy has only in-frame clones and leaves some out. The data contain 190,000 or so clones, about 86% of them singletons. For this clone: Its antigen is unknown.

Germline assignment: CDR1 KGHSH and CDR2 LQKENI. The germline V and J ends were trimmed by 4 bases and 8 bases, with 14 bases remaining between them. The CDR3 is 13 residues long. The sample comprised PBMCs. This sequence was found in a woman younger than 35 in good health and CMV-seropositive. This rearrangement joins TRBV18 to TRBJ1-2; no clear D. DNA of the CDR3: TGTGCCAGCTCACTTAAGGGAGAGGTGGGCTACACCTTC. Protein sequence: CASSLKGEVGYTF.